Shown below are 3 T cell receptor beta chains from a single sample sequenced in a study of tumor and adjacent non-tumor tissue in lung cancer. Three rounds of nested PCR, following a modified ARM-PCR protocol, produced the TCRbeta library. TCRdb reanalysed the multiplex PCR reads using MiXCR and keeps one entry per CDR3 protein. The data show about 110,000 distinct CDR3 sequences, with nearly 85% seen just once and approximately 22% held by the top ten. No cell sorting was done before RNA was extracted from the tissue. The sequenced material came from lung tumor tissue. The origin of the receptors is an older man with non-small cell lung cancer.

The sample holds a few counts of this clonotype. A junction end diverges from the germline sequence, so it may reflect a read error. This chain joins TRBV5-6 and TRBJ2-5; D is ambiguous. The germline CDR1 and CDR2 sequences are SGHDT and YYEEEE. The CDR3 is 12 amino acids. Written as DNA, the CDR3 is TGTGCCAGCAACTACATAGAAGAGACCCAGTACTTT. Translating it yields CASNYIEETQYF.

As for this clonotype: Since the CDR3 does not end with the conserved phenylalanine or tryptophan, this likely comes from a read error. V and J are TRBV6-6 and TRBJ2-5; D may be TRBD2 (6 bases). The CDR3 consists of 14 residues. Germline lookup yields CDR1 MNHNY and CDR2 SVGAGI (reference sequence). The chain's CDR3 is CTSSYAGTQETQYL. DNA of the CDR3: TGTACCAGCAGTTATGCGGGGACCCAAGAGACCCAGTACTTA.

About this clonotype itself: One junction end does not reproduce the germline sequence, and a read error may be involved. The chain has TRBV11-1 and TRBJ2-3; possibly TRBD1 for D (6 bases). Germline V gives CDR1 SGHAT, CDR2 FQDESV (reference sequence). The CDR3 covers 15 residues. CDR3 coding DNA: TGTGCTAGCAGCCATACCGGGACATACACAGATACGCGGTATTTT. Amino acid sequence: CASSHTGTYTDTRYF.